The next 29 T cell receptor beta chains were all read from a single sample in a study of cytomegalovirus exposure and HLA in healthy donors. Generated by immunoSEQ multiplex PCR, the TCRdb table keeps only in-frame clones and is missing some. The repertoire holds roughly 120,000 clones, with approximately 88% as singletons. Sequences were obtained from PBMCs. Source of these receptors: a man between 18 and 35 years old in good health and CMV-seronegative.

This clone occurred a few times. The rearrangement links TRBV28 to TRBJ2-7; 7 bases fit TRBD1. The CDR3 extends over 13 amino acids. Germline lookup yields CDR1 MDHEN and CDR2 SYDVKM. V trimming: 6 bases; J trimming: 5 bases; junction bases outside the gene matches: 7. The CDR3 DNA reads TGTGCCAGCAGACCCACAGGGGATCACGAGCAGTACTTC. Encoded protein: CASRPTGDHEQYF.

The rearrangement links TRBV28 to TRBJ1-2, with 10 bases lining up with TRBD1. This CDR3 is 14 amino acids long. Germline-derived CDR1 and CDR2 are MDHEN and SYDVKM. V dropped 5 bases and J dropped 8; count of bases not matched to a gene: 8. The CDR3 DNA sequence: TGTGCCAGCAGTCGGCCCGGGACAGGGGTCGGCTACACCTTC. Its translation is CASSRPGTGVGYTF.

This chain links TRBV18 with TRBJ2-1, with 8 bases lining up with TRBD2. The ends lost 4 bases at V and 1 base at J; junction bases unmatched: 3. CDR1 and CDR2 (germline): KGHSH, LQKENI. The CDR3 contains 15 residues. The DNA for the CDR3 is TGTGCCAGCTCACTAGCGGGAAGGTCCTACAATGAGCAGTTCTTC. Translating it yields CASSLAGRSYNEQFF. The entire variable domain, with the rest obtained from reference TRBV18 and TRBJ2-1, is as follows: NAGVMQNPRHLVRRRGQEARLRCSPMKGHSHVYWYRQLPEEGLKFMVYLQKENIIDESGMPKERFSAEFPKEGPSILRIQQVVRGDSAAYFCASSLAGRSYNEQFFGPGTRLTVL.

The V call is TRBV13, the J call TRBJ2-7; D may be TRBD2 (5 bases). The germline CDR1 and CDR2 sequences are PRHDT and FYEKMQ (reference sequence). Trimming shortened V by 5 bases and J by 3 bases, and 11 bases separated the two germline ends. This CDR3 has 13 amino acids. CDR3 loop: CASSHRAGYEQYF. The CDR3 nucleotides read TGTGCCAGCAGCCATCGGGCGGGCTACGAGCAGTACTTC.

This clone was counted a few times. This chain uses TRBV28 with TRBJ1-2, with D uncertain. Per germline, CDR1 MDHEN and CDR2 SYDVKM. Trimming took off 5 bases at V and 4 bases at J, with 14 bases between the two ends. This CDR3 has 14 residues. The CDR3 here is CASSGGFGVYGYTF. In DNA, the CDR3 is TGTGCCAGCAGTGGCGGGTTTGGGGTCTATGGCTACACCTTC.

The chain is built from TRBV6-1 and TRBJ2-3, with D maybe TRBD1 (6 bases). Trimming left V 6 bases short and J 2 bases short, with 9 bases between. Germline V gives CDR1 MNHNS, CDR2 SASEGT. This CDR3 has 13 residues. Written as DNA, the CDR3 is TGTGCCAGCAGGGACAGCTTCACAGATACGCAGTATTTT. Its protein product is CASRDSFTDTQYF.

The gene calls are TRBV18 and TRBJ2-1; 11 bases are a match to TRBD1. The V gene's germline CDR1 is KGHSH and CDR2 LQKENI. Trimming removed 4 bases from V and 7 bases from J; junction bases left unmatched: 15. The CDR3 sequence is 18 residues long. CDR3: CASSLNTPGTGGKNEQFF. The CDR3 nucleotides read TGTGCCAGCTCACTGAACACTCCCGGGACAGGGGGGAAGAATGAGCAGTTCTTC.

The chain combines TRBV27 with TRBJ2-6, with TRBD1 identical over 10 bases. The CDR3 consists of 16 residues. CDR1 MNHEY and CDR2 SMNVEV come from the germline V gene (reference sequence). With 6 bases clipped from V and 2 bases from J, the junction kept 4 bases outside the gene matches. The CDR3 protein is CASRWDRGTGANVLTF. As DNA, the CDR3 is TGTGCCAGCAGGTGGGACAGGGGAACTGGGGCCAACGTCCTGACTTTC.

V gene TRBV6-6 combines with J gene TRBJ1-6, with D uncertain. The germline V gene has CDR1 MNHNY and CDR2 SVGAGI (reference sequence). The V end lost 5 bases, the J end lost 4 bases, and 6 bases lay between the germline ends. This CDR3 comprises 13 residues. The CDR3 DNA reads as TGTGCCAGCAGTCGTCTGTATAATTCACCCCTCCACTTT. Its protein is CASSRLYNSPLHF.

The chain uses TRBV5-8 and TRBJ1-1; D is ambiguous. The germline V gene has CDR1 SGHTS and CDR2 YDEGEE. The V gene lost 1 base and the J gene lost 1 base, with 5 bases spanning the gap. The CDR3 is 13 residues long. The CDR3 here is CASSLSKNTEAFF. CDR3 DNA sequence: TGTGCCAGCAGCTTGTCCAAGAACACTGAAGCTTTCTTT.

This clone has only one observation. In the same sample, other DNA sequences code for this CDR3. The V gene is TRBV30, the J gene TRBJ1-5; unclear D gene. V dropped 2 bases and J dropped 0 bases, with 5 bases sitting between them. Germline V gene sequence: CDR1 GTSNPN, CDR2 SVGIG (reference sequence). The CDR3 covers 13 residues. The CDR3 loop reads CAWSYSSNQPQHF. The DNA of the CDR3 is TGTGCCTGGAGTTACAGTAGCAATCAGCCCCAGCATTTT.

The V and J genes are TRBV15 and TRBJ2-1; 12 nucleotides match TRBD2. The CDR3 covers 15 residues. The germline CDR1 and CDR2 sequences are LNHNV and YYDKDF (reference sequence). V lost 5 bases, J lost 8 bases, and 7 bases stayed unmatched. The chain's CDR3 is CATSLTSGSLYEQFF. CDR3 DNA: TGTGCCACCAGCCTGACTAGCGGGAGTCTATATGAGCAGTTCTTC.

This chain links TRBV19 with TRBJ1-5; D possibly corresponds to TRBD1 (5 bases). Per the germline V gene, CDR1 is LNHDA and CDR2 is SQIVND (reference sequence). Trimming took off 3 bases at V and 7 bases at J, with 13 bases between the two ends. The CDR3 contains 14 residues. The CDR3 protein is CASSIGQGLQPQHF. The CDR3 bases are TGTGCCAGTAGTATCGGGCAGGGTCTGCAGCCCCAGCATTTT.

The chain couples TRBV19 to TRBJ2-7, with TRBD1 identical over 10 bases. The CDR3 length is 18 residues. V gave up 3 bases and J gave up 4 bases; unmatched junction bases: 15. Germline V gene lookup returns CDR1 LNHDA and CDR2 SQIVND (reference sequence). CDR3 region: CASSISTFGDRGLYEQYF. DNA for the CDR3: TGTGCCAGTAGTATTTCGACTTTCGGGGACAGGGGATTGTACGAGCAGTACTTC. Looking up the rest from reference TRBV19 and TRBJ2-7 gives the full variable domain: DGGITQSPKYLFRKEGQNVTLSCEQNLNHDAMYWYRQDPGQGLRLIYYSQIVNDFQKGDIAEGYSVSREKKESFPLTVTSAQKNPTAFYLCASSISTFGDRGLYEQYFGPGTRLTVT.

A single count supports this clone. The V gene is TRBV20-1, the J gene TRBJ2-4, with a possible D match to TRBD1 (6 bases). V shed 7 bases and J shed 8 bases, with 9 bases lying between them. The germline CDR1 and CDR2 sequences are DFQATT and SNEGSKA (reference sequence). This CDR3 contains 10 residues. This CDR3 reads CSGGGDIQYF. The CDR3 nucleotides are TGCAGTGGAGGGGGAGACATTCAGTACTTC.

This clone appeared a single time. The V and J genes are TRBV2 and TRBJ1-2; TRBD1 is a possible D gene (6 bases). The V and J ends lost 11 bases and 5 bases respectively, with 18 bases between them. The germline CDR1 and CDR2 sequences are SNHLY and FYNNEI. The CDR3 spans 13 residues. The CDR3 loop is CAGQTGTRYGYTF. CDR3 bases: TGTGCCGGACAAACCGGGACAAGGTATGGCTACACCTTC.

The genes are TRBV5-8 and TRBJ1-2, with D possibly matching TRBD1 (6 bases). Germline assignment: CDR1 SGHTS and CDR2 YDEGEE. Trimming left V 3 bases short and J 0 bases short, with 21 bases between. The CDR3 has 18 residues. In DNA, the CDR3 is TGTGCCAGCAGCTCGAACAGGGACCGCTTAACGACTAACTATGGCTACACCTTC. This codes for CASSSNRDRLTTNYGYTF.

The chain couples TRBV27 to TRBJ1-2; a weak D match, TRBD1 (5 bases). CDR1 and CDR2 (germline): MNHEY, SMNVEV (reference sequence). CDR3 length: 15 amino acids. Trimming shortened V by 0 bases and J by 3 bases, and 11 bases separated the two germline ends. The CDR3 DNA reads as TGTGCCAGCAGTTTATCAGCGGGGCGCGACTATGGCTACACCTTC. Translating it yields CASSLSAGRDYGYTF.

The CDR3 here is CASSIMGGLGNQPQHF. In nucleotides, the CDR3 is TGTGCCAGTAGTATAATGGGGGGGCTGGGCAATCAGCCCCAGCATTTT. The rearrangement links TRBV19 to TRBJ1-5; possible D gene TRBD1, 6 bases. The CDR3 runs to 16 residues. Germline V CDR1 and CDR2: LNHDA, SQIVND (reference sequence). V was cut by 2 bases and J by 2 bases, with 13 bases left in between.

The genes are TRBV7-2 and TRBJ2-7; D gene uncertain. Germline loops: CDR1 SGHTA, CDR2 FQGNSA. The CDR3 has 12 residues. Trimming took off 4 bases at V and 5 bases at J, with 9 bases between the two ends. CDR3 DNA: TGTGCCAGCAGCTCCCACAGCCACGAGCAGTACTTC. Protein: CASSSHSHEQYF.

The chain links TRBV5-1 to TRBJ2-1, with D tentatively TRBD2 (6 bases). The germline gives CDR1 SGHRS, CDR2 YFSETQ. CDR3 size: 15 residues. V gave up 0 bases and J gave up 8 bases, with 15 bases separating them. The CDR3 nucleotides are TGCGCCAGCAGCTTGGAGTGGGAGGCGGACGATGAGCAGTTCTTC. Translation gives CASSLEWEADDEQFF.

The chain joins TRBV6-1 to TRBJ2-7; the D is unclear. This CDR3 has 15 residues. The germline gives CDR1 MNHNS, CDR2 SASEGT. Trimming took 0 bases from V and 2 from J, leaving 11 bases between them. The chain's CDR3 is CASSEAPRSPYEQYF. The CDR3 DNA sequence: TGTGCCAGCAGTGAAGCTCCTAGATCACCCTACGAGCAGTACTTC.

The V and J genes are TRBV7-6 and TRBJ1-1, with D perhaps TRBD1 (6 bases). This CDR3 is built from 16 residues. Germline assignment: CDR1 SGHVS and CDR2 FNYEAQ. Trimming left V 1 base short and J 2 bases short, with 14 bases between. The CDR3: CASSLVLSRGNTEAFF. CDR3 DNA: TGTGCCAGCAGCTTAGTCCTTAGCAGGGGAAACACTGAAGCTTTCTTT.

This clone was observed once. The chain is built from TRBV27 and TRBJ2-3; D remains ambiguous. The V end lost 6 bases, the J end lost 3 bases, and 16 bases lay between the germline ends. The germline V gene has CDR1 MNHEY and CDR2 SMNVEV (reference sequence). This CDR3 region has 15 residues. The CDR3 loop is CASSPARVSTDTQYF. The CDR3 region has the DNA TGTGCCAGCAGCCCTGCGCGAGTTAGTACAGATACGCAGTATTTT.

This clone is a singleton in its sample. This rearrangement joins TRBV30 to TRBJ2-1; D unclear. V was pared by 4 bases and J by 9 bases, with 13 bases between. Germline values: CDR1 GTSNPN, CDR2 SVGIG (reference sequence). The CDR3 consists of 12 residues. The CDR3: CAWKFGWSEQFF. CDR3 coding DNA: TGTGCCTGGAAGTTTGGCTGGAGTGAGCAGTTCTTC.

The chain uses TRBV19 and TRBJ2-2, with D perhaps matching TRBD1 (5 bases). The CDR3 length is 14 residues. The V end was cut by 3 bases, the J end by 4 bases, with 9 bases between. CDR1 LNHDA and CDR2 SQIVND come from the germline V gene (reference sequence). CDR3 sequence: CASSIQTGTGELFF. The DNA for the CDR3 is TGTGCCAGTAGTATCCAAACAGGCACCGGGGAGCTGTTTTTT.

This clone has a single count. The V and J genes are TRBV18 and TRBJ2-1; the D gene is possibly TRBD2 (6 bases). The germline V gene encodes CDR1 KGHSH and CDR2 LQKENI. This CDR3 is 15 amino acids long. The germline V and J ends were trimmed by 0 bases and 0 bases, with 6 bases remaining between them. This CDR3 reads CASSPPDYSYNEQFF. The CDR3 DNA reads TGTGCCAGCTCACCACCGGACTACTCCTACAATGAGCAGTTCTTC.

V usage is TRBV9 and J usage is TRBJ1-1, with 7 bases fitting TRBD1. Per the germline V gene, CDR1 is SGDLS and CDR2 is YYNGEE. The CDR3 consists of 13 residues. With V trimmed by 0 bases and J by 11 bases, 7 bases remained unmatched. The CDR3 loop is CASSVEGAGGAFF. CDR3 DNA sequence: TGTGCCAGCAGCGTAGAGGGGGCCGGTGGTGCTTTCTTT.

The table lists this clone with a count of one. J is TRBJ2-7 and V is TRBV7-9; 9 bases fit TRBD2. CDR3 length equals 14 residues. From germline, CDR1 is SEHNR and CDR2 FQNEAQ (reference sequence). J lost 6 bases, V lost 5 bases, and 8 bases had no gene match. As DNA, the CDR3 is TGTGCCAGCAGCCACGCGGGGGGGCCCTCCGAGCAGTACTTC. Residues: CASSHAGGPSEQYF.